A selection of T cell receptor beta chains follows, all from one sample in a study of cytomegalovirus exposure and HLA in healthy donors. The data were produced by immunoSEQ multiplex PCR, yet TCRdb's version contains in-frame clones alone and is incomplete. The table has 330,000 or so clones, roughly 88% seen once. Sequenced input: PBMCs. The source of these receptors is a woman aged 18-29 years in good health and CMV-seronegative. Both conserved end residues are part of each CDR3. A D gene is named only where the DNA matches it firmly. The size field is filled for only some rows; it gives once, few, many or a size class.

>TRBJ2-3|TRBV15|-|TRBD2
CATSRESSGSLGTQYF
TGTGCCACCAGCAGAGAATCTAGCGGGAGCCTTGGTACGCAGTATTTT
>TRBJ2-4|TRBV2|-|TRBD1
CASMTGEGNIQYF
TGTGCCAGTATGACAGGGGAAGGAAACATTCAGTACTTC
>TRBJ2-3|TRBV5-1|-|TRBD2
CASSLTSGGITDTQYF
TGCGCCAGCAGCTTGACTAGCGGGGGAATCACAGATACGCAGTATTTT
>TRBJ2-7|TRBV27|-|TRBD2
CASSLFGTSDYEQYF
TGTGCCAGCAGTTTATTCGGGACTAGCGACTACGAGCAGTACTTC
>TRBJ2-3|TRBV6-4|-|TRBD2
CASSVGLAGASTDTQYF
TGTGCCAGCAGTGTGGGACTAGCGGGAGCTAGCACAGATACGCAGTATTTT
>TRBJ2-7|TRBV4-1|-|-
CASSQQFLAGGGYEQYF
TGCGCCAGCAGCCAACAATTCCTGGCAGGGGGAGGCTACGAGCAGTACTTC
>TRBJ1-2|TRBV7-2|-|-
CASSLGRGNGYTF
TGTGCCAGCAGCTTAGGTCGAGGGAACGGCTACACCTTC
>TRBJ1-5|TRBV18|once|TRBD1
CASSGADRGLNQPQHF
TGTGCCAGCTCCGGGGCAGACAGGGGGCTCAATCAGCCCCAGCATTTT
>TRBJ2-1|TRBV29-1|-|-
CSVDLPTYNEQFF
TGCAGCGTTGACCTACCGACCTACAATGAGCAGTTCTTC
>TRBJ2-5|TRBV2|-|-
CASSGGRETQYF
TGTGCCAGCAGTGGAGGGCGAGAGACCCAGTACTTC
>TRBJ1-4|TRBV7-6|-|TRBD1
CASSNPGQGEKLFF
TGTGCCAGCAGCAATCCAGGACAGGGGGAAAAACTGTTTTTT
>TRBJ2-7|TRBV27|once|TRBD2
CASSLGWTSGAYEQYF
TGTGCCAGCAGTTTAGGTTGGACTAGCGGGGCCTACGAGCAGTACTTC
>TRBJ2-3|TRBV19|-|-
CASSIRGAADTQYF
TGTGCCAGTAGTATCCGGGGGGCTGCAGATACGCAGTATTTT
>TRBJ1-5|TRBV27|-|-
CASSLGAGGNQPQHF
TGTGCCAGCAGTTTAGGTGCGGGGGGCAATCAGCCCCAGCATTTT
>TRBJ2-7|TRBV7-2|-|-
CASGSYVQGNEQYF
TGTGCCAGCGGATCCTACGTCCAGGGGAACGAGCAGTACTTC
>TRBJ1-2|TRBV27|-|TRBD1
CASSAAGGAGLSYGYTF
TGTGCCAGCAGTGCCGCAGGGGGCGCAGGCCTTTCTTATGGCTACACCTTC
>TRBJ2-1|TRBV10-3|-|-
CAISTGNFHNEQFF
TGTGCCATCAGTACCGGGAACTTCCACAATGAGCAGTTCTTC
>TRBJ1-1|TRBV18|-|TRBD1
CASSPRDRGPEAFF
TGTGCCAGCTCACCTCGTGACAGGGGACCTGAAGCTTTCTTT
>TRBJ2-7|TRBV10-1|-|TRBD2
CASSTRRLAPYEQYF
TGCGCCAGCAGTACCAGGAGACTAGCGCCCTACGAGCAGTACTTC
>TRBJ1-2|TRBV9|-|TRBD1
CASSVEGASGYTF
TGTGCCAGCAGCGTAGAGGGGGCGAGCGGCTACACCTTC
>TRBJ2-1|TRBV7-8|-|-
CASTPLRSAMNEQFF
TGTGCCAGCACCCCGCTTCGCAGCGCCATGAATGAGCAGTTCTTC
>TRBJ2-3|TRBV18|-|TRBD1
CASSPGQGGDTQYF
TGTGCCAGCTCACCGGGACAGGGGGGAGATACGCAGTATTTT
>TRBJ2-7|TRBV5-1|-|TRBD2
CASSARAGGTYEQYF
TGCGCCAGCAGCGCCCGAGCGGGAGGCACCTACGAGCAGTACTTC
>TRBJ2-7|TRBV10-3|-|TRBD2
CAISLLAGGTYEQYF
TGTGCCATCAGTTTGTTAGCGGGAGGAACCTACGAGCAGTACTTC
>TRBJ2-3|TRBV14|-|-
CASSQVPGATQYF
TGTGCCAGCAGCCAAGTTCCAGGGGCAACGCAGTATTTT
>TRBJ1-2|TRBV6-5|-|TRBD1
CASSYSPQGKYGYTF
TGTGCCAGCAGTTACTCCCCACAGGGGAAATATGGCTACACCTTC
>TRBJ2-3|TRBV10-3|-|-
CAIGTSTVTDTQYF
TGTGCCATCGGAACTAGCACGGTCACAGATACGCAGTATTTT
>TRBJ2-1|TRBV9|-|TRBD2
CASSVGLAVYNEQFF
TGTGCCAGCAGCGTGGGACTAGCGGTGTACAATGAGCAGTTCTTC